The source of this T cell receptor beta chain is a study of molecular identifiers for immune sequencing clone quantification. The CDR3 is 16 residues long. Germline V lookup: CDR1 MDHEN, CDR2 SYDVKM. Trimming took 2 bases from V and 2 from J, leaving 14 bases between them. In TCRdb, the PCR reads were re-called with MiXCR into one record per CDR3 protein. The table shows more than 70,000 distinct CDR3 sequences, with around 20% occurring only once. This clonotype was seen many times. Its target is not known. Study-wide points: Sizes of clones that are highly expanded could be underestimated (if identical TCR molecules share a barcode). Researchers reportedly could pick up spiked Jurkat TCR RNA from one cell mixed into 1 million or so naive cells.

The sequenced sample was naive CD8+ T cells from blood, with Jurkat cell RNA spiked in. Subset described: FACS-sorted CD8+CD4-CCR7+CD45RA+ naive T cells. The clonotype was recovered from a human donor in good health. Some libraries in this study had Jurkat cell RNA spiked in. The chain uses TRBV28 and TRBJ2-3; the D gene could be TRBD1 or TRBD2 (5 bases each). In DNA form, the CDR3 reads TGTGCCAGCAGTTTACATCGGGGCAGGTTCACAGATACGCAGTATTTT. Protein sequence: CASSLHRGRFTDTQYF.